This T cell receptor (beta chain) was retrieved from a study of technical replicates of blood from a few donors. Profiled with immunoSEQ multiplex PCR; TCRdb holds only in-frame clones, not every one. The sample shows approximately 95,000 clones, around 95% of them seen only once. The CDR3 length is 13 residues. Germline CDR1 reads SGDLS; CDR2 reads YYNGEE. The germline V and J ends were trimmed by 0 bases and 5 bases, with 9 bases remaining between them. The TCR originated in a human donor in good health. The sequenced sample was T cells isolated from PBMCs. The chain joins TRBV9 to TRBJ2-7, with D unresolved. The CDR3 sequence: CASSVARVDEQYF. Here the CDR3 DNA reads TGTGCCAGCAGCGTAGCTAGAGTAGACGAGCAGTACTTC.